This T cell receptor beta chain appears in the sequencing data of a study of blood T cell repertoires in COVID-19. Study-level background: The samples span acute and convalescent COVID-19 from the United States, Italy and Spain. The cDNA or gDNA used as material had been derived from T cells, B-cell-depleted T cells, or PBMCs.

Cohorts were determined from participant-reported clinical history. Measured with immunoSEQ multiplex PCR; TCRdb has only the in-frame clones, and not every one. The sample contains approximately 250,000 clones, nearly 90% of which appear only once. This CDR3 has 15 amino acids. Germline CDR1 reads LNHNV; CDR2 reads YYDKDF (reference sequence). Unmatched junction bases numbered 7, after V lost 3 bases and J lost 7 bases. The sequencing input was PBMCs or T cells enriched from blood (not recorded which). J is TRBJ1-2 and V is TRBV15, with 11 bases fitting TRBD1. The receptor's source is a woman aged 25 to 39 who had recovered from COVID-19. The CDR3 reads CATSSELGTGGGYTF. In DNA, the CDR3 is TGTGCCACCAGCAGCGAGCTCGGGACAGGGGGTGGCTACACCTTC.